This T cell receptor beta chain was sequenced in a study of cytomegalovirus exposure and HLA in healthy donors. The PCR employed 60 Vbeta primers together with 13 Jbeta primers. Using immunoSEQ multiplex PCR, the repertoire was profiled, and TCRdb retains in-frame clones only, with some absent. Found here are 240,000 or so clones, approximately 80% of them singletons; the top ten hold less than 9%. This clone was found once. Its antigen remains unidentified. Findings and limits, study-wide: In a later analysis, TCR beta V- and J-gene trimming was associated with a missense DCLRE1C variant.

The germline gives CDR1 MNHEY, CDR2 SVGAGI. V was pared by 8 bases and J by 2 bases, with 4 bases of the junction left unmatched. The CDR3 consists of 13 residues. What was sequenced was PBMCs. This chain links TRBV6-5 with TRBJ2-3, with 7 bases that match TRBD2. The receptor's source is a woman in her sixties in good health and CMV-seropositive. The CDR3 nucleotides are TGTGCCAGCCGGGGAGGGCCCACAGATACGCAGTATTTT. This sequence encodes CASRGGPTDTQYF.